This TCR beta chain was obtained from a study of CD8+ T cells in alopecia areata. Study as a whole: Each of the treated patients was given oral tofacitinib, 5 to 10 mg twice daily, for moderate-to-severe alopecia areata. Tofacitinib lasted 6 to 18 months, then 6 months off drug.

Sequencing templates came from extracted RNA that was reverse transcribed into cDNA. The method was immunoSEQ multiplex PCR; TCRdb's version includes in-frame clones alone and lacks a portion of them. In the table there are more than 200,000 clones, approximately 61% of which are singletons. Peripheral blood samples and lesional scalp punch biopsies were obtained from alopecia areata patients. Sorting of CD4+ and CD8+ T cells was performed on PBMCs. Worth noting for this clone: A much larger clonotype is one base distant, so this may be a read error. Other nucleotide sequences in the sample specify the same CDR3.

The sample in question was CD4+ T cells sorted from blood, obtained at week 0. The clonotype was recovered from a human donor with alopecia areata.

In nucleotides, the CDR3 is TGTGCCAGCAGCTTCGGGACAGATACGCAGTATTTT. It translates to CASSFGTDTQYF. V usage is TRBV7-2 and J usage is TRBJ2-3; the D is unclear. Trimming left V 3 bases short and J 3 bases short, with 4 bases between. CDR3 length: 12 residues. Per the germline V gene, CDR1 is SGHTA and CDR2 is FQGNSA.